Included here is one T cell receptor (beta chain) sequence, with context. Its target is unknown. The data stem from a study of yellow fever vaccine responses in identical twins. Findings and caveats of the study: Twins showed a vaccine T cell response that reportedly seemed partly convergent, partly personalized.

Germline CDR1 reads SQVTM; CDR2 reads ANQGSEA. The ends were cut back, 7 bases at V and 6 bases at J, with 21 bases in the middle. The CDR3 runs 14 residues. One entry per CDR3 protein results from TCRdb running MiXCR on the RT-PCR reads. The profile covers 1,000 or so distinct CDR3 sequences, with 65% to 85% appearing a single time and 6.6% taken by the ten largest. This specimen consisted of T cells from blood (PBMCs), unsorted or a sorted subset (not recorded which), obtained before or after yellow fever vaccination (not recorded which). This receptor was identified in a woman younger than 35 who received the yellow fever vaccine. The chain employs TRBV29-1 and TRBJ1-2; D is perhaps TRBD1 (5 bases). The CDR3 sequence is CSAGEMGTTNGYTF. DNA of the CDR3: TGCAGCGCTGGGGAGATGGGGACTACTAATGGCTACACCTTC.